The following is a T cell receptor beta chain sequence with its context. Antigen specificity is unknown. This specimen comes from a study of T cells in localized non-small cell lung cancer. Study-wide results and limits: Uninvolved neighboring lung showed the greatest T cell clonality, exceeding tumor. There were a median around 57 of the top 100 tumor clones appearing in adjacent lung. Higher blood T cell density tracked longer overall survival. Owing to sequencing of a solitary tumor region, heterogeneity cannot be discounted.

The V segment lost 5 bases and the J segment 4 bases; nucleotides outside the gene matches: 7. The germline V gene encodes CDR1 LNHNV and CDR2 YYDKDF (reference sequence). CDR3 length: 14 amino acids. Produced via immunoSEQ multiplex PCR; TCRdb's table is partial and in-frame only. The table lists around 2,400 clones, about 25% of them singletons. The rearrangement uses TRBV15 and TRBJ1-2, with TRBD1 matching 7 bases. The sequence was obtained from a female donor older than 55 with stage I lung adenocarcinoma. The sample was lung tumor tissue, taken before any cancer treatment. CDR3 in DNA: TGTGCCACCAGCGGCCGGGACAGCACCTATGGCTACACCTTC. Protein: CATSGRDSTYGYTF.